This entry describes one T cell receptor beta chain. The CDR3 has 19 amino acids. Germline trimming cut 6 bases from V and 2 bases from J; bases unmatched to any gene: 16. Germline V gene lookup returns CDR1 MDHEN and CDR2 SYDVKM. This specimen belongs to a study of shared T cell receptors in the human thymus. The repertoire was sequenced with immunoSEQ multiplex PCR; TCRdb's copy has only in-frame clones and lacks some. This sample carries roughly 660,000 clones, approximately 88% of them seen once, and the ten largest clones take 0.0095% to 0.012%. Another study also made use of these data, one on human thymus T cells. That study reports: The thymus was resected at corrective cardiac surgery. It looked as if thymic and blood repertoires used V and J genes in a biased way. The related literature has documented a marked overlap of thymic repertoires among unrelated individuals.

The sample consisted of thymocytes. This clonotype was obtained from a boy younger than two with a congenital heart defect. J is TRBJ2-6 and V is TRBV28; 7 nucleotides line up with TRBD1. The CDR3 reads CASRPVQGHRGPGANVLTF. For the CDR3, the DNA is TGTGCCAGCAGGCCTGTACAGGGCCATAGGGGGCCTGGGGCCAACGTCCTGACTTTC.